This entry lists 12 T cell receptor beta chains sequenced from one sample in a study of T-cell memory formation after mild COVID-19. TCRdb fed the 5' RACE reads into MiXCR, producing one record per CDR3 protein. The sample includes roughly 400,000 distinct CDR3 sequences, 15% to 20% of them seen just once. The sample was PBMCs or a T cell subset sorted from them (not recorded which). All receptors derive from a young man who had mild COVID-19 (a few samples of this study predate the infection). Cell type and time point are not known.

In its sample, this clonotype was seen a few times. The rearrangement links TRBV5-1 to TRBJ2-5; D is perhaps TRBD1 (7 bases). Germline CDR1 SGHRS, CDR2 YFSETQ. The CDR3 loop spans 14 amino acids. Trimming left V 0 bases short and J 5 bases short, with 11 bases between. For the CDR3, the DNA is TGCGCCAGCAGCTTGGATTCAGGGGGGGAGACCCAGTACTTC. This encodes CASSLDSGGETQYF.

This clonotype appeared many times. The chain carries TRBV7-2 and TRBJ1-2, with 10 bases aligning to TRBD1. The ends lost 7 bases at V and 3 bases at J; junction bases unmatched: 14. Per germline, CDR1 SGHTA and CDR2 FQGNSA. The CDR3 is 17 amino acids. In nucleotides, the CDR3 is TGTGCCAGCAACTCCCCCCGGGACAGGGGAAGGTACTATGGCTACACCTTC. This sequence encodes CASNSPRDRGRYYGYTF.

CDR3 sequence: CASSQTRLINSPLHF. The DNA for the CDR3 is TGTGCCAGCAGCCAGACCCGACTGATTAATTCACCCCTCCACTTT. This chain joins TRBV7-9 and TRBJ1-6; no clear D. V was shortened by 5 bases and J by 6 bases, with 14 bases between the two germline ends. CDR1 SEHNR and CDR2 FQNEAQ come from the germline V gene (reference sequence). This CDR3 is 15 amino acids long.

This clonotype was counted ten times or more. CDR3 nucleotides: TGCGCCAGCAGCCAAAGGTGGACAAGCAATCAGCCCCAGCATTTT. Translated, it gives CASSQRWTSNQPQHF. The rearrangement links TRBV4-1 to TRBJ1-5; D possibly corresponds to TRBD1 (5 bases). CDR3 size: 15 residues. The germline gives CDR1 MGHRA, CDR2 YSYEKL. Trimming removed 2 bases from V and 1 base from J, with 9 bases in between.

Only a few counts were recorded for this clonotype. The chain combines TRBV4-1 with TRBJ1-2; D is perhaps TRBD1 (5 bases). This CDR3 region has 19 residues. V was cut by 1 base and J by 3 bases, with 24 bases left in between. Germline V gene lookup returns CDR1 MGHRA and CDR2 YSYEKL. The CDR3 loop is CASSQGPRRRRPGDYGYTF. The CDR3 DNA reads TGCGCCAGCAGCCAAGGACCCCGCCGTCGACGGCCGGGGGACTATGGCTACACCTTC.

This clonotype was observed a few times. J is TRBJ1-5 and V is TRBV7-2, with a tentative D call TRBD1 (5 bases). The V and J ends lost 5 bases and 2 bases respectively, with 10 bases between them. The V gene's germline CDR1 is SGHTA and CDR2 FQGNSA. The CDR3 is 14 residues long. CDR3 residues: CASSRGGGNQPQHF. The CDR3 DNA follows: TGTGCCAGCAGCCGGGGGGGTGGCAATCAGCCCCAGCATTTT. Together with reference TRBV7-2 and TRBJ1-5, the CDR3 gives the full variable domain: GAGVSQSPSNKVTEKGKDVELRCDPISGHTALYWYRQSLGQGLEFLIYFQGNSAPDKSGLPSDRFSAERTGGSVSTLTIQRTQQEDSAVYLCASSRGGGNQPQHFGDGTRLSIL.

The chain employs TRBV20-1 and TRBJ2-3, with a possible D match to TRBD2 (7 bases). Trimming stripped 3 bases from V and 3 bases from J, with 19 bases between. There are 16 residues in the CDR3. CDR1 and CDR2 from the germline V gene are DFQATT and SNEGSKA (reference sequence). DNA for the CDR3: TGCAGTGCTAGGCCCATGGCGGGGGCCGTGACAGATACGCAGTATTTT. It encodes CSARPMAGAVTDTQYF.

This clonotype was observed a few times. The chain couples TRBV12-3 or TRBV12-4 to TRBJ2-5; D uncertain. This CDR3 has 14 residues. V was cut by 0 bases and J by 2 bases, with 7 bases left in between. This CDR3 reads CASSLAVRQETQYF. The CDR3 DNA sequence: TGTGCCAGCAGTTTAGCAGTCAGACAAGAGACCCAGTACTTC.

The gene calls are TRBV28 and TRBJ2-1, with TRBD2 as a possible D gene (6 bases). The CDR3 length is 15 residues. V was clipped by 6 bases and J by 11 bases, with 23 bases between them. Germline V CDR1 and CDR2: MDHEN, SYDVKM. The CDR3 protein is CASSTLLRTNYKQFF. Written as DNA, the CDR3 is TGTGCCAGCAGCACCCTTCTTAGGACTAACTATAAGCAGTTCTTC.

The CDR3: CASSLRGVPEAFF. For the CDR3, the DNA is TGTGCCAGCAGCTTACGGGGGGTCCCTGAAGCTTTCTTT. The rearrangement links TRBV7-9 to TRBJ1-1; the D gene is possibly TRBD1 (5 bases). CDR1 SEHNR and CDR2 FQNEAQ come from the germline V gene (reference sequence). V shed 2 bases and J shed 6 bases, with 10 bases lying between them. The CDR3 runs 13 residues.

The J gene is TRBJ2-1, the V gene TRBV7-2, with 8 bases fitting TRBD2. This CDR3 comprises 15 residues. Germline CDR1 SGHTA, CDR2 FQGNSA. Trimming took 5 bases from V and 4 from J; bases not matched to a gene: 7. CDR3 region: CASSVGAGDYNEQFF. The DNA for the CDR3 is TGTGCCAGCAGCGTGGGAGCGGGGGATTACAATGAGCAGTTCTTC.

This clonotype has just a few counts. This chain connects TRBV9 to TRBJ1-2, with D perhaps matching TRBD1 (5 bases). The CDR3 runs 14 residues. Trimming took off 0 bases at V and 5 bases at J, with 11 bases between the two ends. Germline V gene sequence: CDR1 SGDLS, CDR2 YYNGEE. This chain's CDR3 is CASSVDGAVYGYTF. Here the CDR3 DNA reads TGTGCCAGCAGCGTAGATGGGGCAGTGTATGGCTACACCTTC.